This TCR beta chain was identified during a study of T cell changes during pregnancy in multiple sclerosis. TCRdb's table, derived via immunoSEQ multiplex PCR, lists solely in-frame clones and lacks some. Found here are approximately 60,000 clones, less than 95% of them singletons; the top ten hold approximately 6.6%. This clone showed up just a few times. This sequence was found in a female donor in good health, enrolled as a control in a pregnancy study. The starting material was peripheral blood, obtained in the third trimester of pregnancy.

CDR3 bases: TGTGCCTGGAGTGATCTGGGGGCAGGACGGAACACTGAAGCTTTCTTT. Translating it yields CAWSDLGAGRNTEAFF. V and J are TRBV30 and TRBJ1-1, with D tentatively TRBD1 (6 bases). Trimming took 1 base from V and 1 from J, leaving 16 bases between them. Germline V gene sequence: CDR1 GTSNPN, CDR2 SVGIG (reference sequence). The CDR3 extends over 16 amino acids.